The rows below give T cell receptor beta chains drawn from one sample of a study of tumor-infiltrating lymphocytes in primary liver carcinoma. TCRdb analysed the multiplex PCR reads with MiXCR anew, one entry per CDR3 protein. The sample records roughly 45,000 distinct CDR3 sequences, 65% to 80% being singletons. Sequencing used liver tumor tissue from sampling region 5. These receptors were obtained from a man in his forties or fifties with primary liver carcinoma and hepatitis B virus infection. Both conserved end residues are trimmed from each CDR3. D genes are given only for firm matches.

d_call j_call v_call cdr3_aa
NA TRBJ2-5 TRBV11-1 ASSPPPDVSKDFQETQH
NA TRBJ2-5 TRBV29-1 SVEGQLTEIQY
TRBD1 TRBJ2-5 TRBV29-1 SVQGTGGTVTQY
NA TRBJ2-3 TRBV29-1 SVRLVRSTDTQY
NA TRBJ2-3 TRBV6-5 ASRSIVDSTDTPY
NA TRBJ2-6 TRBV6-1 ASSTGSGANVLT
NA TRBJ2-5 TRBV11-2 ASRSRDLAHQETQY
NA TRBJ2-1 TRBV11-2 ASGLGTREQF
NA TRBJ2-2 TRBV6-5 ASSLKTEPTGELF
NA TRBJ2-7 TRBV24-1 ATSDESFYEQC
TRBD2 TRBJ2-7 TRBV7-9 ASSFRVGRESRTYEQY
NA TRBJ1-5 TRBV29-1 SVTTGGGKNQPQH
NA TRBJ2-7 TRBV29-1 SVEEPGRLTYEYY
NA TRBJ2-5 TRBV11-2 ASSLSRDSAHQETQY
TRBD2 TRBJ2-5 TRBV11-1 ASTLTGLAGETQY
NA TRBJ2-1 TRBV4-2 ANSQEDRYTGIAGRQF
TRBD2 TRBJ2-5 TRBV20-1 SARYTSGGETQY
TRBD1 TRBJ1-4 TRBV29-1 SVEVLGQGVEKLF
NA TRBJ2-7 TRBV29-1 SAGRGNNGEQY
TRBD1 TRBJ2-7 TRBV6-5 ASYPGQGHYEQY
TRBD2 TRBJ2-1 TRBV4-1 ANSQAGGYNGQL
NA TRBJ2-3 TRBV7-8 ASSLRLGTDTQY
TRBD2 TRBJ2-7 TRBV4-2 ASSQDSSGSSYEQY
NA TRBJ2-3 TRBV28 ASSSRDIKKGLTGGLTQY
NA TRBJ2-7 TRBV7-9 ASSLAAGQASCEQY
TRBD2 TRBJ2-7 TRBV6-6 ASSYGASGRCEQY